The entry below gives a single T cell receptor beta chain sequence along with its context. The CDR3 extends over 14 amino acids. Germline V lookup: CDR1 MNHEY, CDR2 SVGEGT. The ends were cut back, 2 bases at V and 0 bases at J, with 7 bases in the middle. The data stem from a study of patients and donors after allogeneic stem cell transplantation. TCRdb fed the RT-PCR reads into MiXCR, producing one record per CDR3 protein. The sample has about 960,000 distinct CDR3 sequences; more than 15% are singletons. This sequence was found in a human donor who was either an allogeneic HSCT recipient or a stem cell or donor lymphocyte infusion donor (not recorded which). It is not recorded whose cells these are; they may come from a transplant donor. The sequenced sample consisted of blood, either unsorted or a sorted T cell fraction (not recorded which). This chain links TRBV6-2 or TRBV6-3 with TRBJ1-1; the D is unclear. CDR3 DNA sequence: TGTGCCAGCAGTTACGAGAGGATGAACACTGAAGCTTTCTTT. Protein sequence: CASSYERMNTEAFF.